The 25 T cell receptor delta chains reported below all come from one sample, sequenced in a study of gamma-delta T cells after stem cell transplantation. TCRdb re-called clones from the RT-PCR reads using CATT. The table includes approximately 1,000 delta-chain clones, 15% to 20% detected once. Sequencing was performed on gamma-delta T cells. The receptors shown here come from a human donor. It is not recorded whose cells these are; they may come from a transplant donor.

Concerning this clone itself: Only one base separates this from a far larger clonotype, so it likely reflects a read error. This CDR3 is also generated by other DNA sequences in the sample. The chain carries TRDV2 and TRDJ1; 9 bases fit TRDD3. Germline CDR1 and CDR2: GEAIGNYY and EKD. The CDR3 has 15 amino acids. The V and J ends lost 4 bases and 5 bases, in that order; junction bases with no gene match: 10. The CDR3 is CACDSLSTGGDKLIF. In DNA form, the CDR3 reads TGTGCCTGTGATTCTCTGAGTACTGGGGGAGATAAACTCATCTTT.

A remark on this clone: The protein held in TCRdb is that of a much larger clone and does not match this DNA's translation at residue 13, likely because of a read error; the protein shown is translated from the DNA. The gene calls are TRDV2 and TRDJ1; 10 bases are a match to TRDD3. The CDR3 totals 20 residues. CDR1 and CDR2 (germline): GEAIGNYY, EKD. V shed 3 bases and J 1 base; nucleotides not matched to a gene: 19. CDR3: CACDLMSAGLGDKSTDKLIF. The CDR3 bases are TGTGCCTGTGACTTGATGTCGGCGGGGCTGGGGGATAAATCCACCGATAAACTCATCTTT.

The V and J genes are TRDV2 and TRDJ1; 7 bases are a match to TRDD3. This CDR3 spans 15 amino acids. Germline values: CDR1 GEAIGNYY, CDR2 EKD. V was pared by 1 base and J by 0 bases, with 4 bases of the junction left unmatched. The CDR3 bases are TGTGCCTGTGACACGGTGGGATACCACACCGATAAACTCATCTTT. Translation gives CACDTVGYHTDKLIF.

On this clone itself: The protein TCRdb gives is from a much larger clone and does not agree with this DNA's translation at residue 9, likely a read error; the protein shown here comes from the DNA. The V and J genes are TRDV2 and TRDJ1; D is unresolved. The CDR3 has 14 amino acids. The germline gives CDR1 GEAIGNYY, CDR2 EKD. With 0 bases removed from V and 4 bases from J, the gap between germline ends came to 11 bases. Here the CDR3 reads CACDTVGNVDKLIF. The DNA of the CDR3 is TGTGCCTGTGACACCGTAGGGAACGTCGATAAACTCATCTTT.

This clone is large. The V gene is TRDV2, the J gene TRDJ1; TRDD3 matches at 9 bases. The V gene's germline CDR1 is GEAIGNYY and CDR2 EKD. Unmatched junction bases numbered 15, after V lost 2 bases and J lost 0 bases. This CDR3 contains 19 residues. The CDR3 spells CACDNLLGDKLTYTDKLIF. The CDR3 nucleotides read TGTGCCTGTGACAATCTACTGGGGGACAAACTAACGTACACCGATAAACTCATCTTT.

For this clone: A far larger clone lies a single base away; this is likely a read error. The genes are TRDV2 and TRDJ3, with 12 bases that match TRDD3. With 0 bases clipped from V and 12 bases from J, the junction kept 23 bases outside the gene matches. The CDR3 has 22 amino acids. Germline V gene data show CDR1 as GEAIGNYY and CDR2 as EKD. The CDR3 here is CACDTALLGDTEGEGVDRQMFF. CDR3 coding DNA: TGTGCCTGTGACACCGCCCTACTGGGGGATACTGAGGGCGAGGGTGTGGACCGACAGATGTTTTTC.

This clone was detected only a few times. Given a far larger clone just one base away, this is likely a sequencing read error. The same CDR3 arises from other DNA sequences in this sample as well. The chain couples TRDV2 to TRDJ1; unclear D gene. Trimming took 1 base from V and 4 from J, leaving 15 bases between them. The CDR3 runs to 15 residues. Germline V gives CDR1 GEAIGNYY, CDR2 EKD. This chain's CDR3 is CACDTIVPRGDKLIF. The CDR3 DNA reads TGTGCCTGTGACACTATTGTGCCGCGGGGCGATAAACTCATCTTT.

This clone was observed a few times. This likely traces to a read error, being one base from a far larger clone. The rearrangement joins TRDV2 to TRDJ1; the match to TRDD3 covers 11 bases. The CDR3 totals 21 residues. Looked up from germline, CDR1 is GEAIGNYY and CDR2 is EKD. Trimming at V came to 7 bases and at J to 0 bases, leaving 24 bases not matched to a gene. The CDR3 DNA sequence: TGTGCCTGGGACGACATACTGGGGGATAGGCCCACAGGCCCGTACACCGATAAACTCATCTTT. This encodes CAWDDILGDRPTGPYTDKLIF.

With regard to this clone: It is likely a read error: a sequence one base away is far more abundant. Other DNA sequences of this sample code for an identical CDR3. The chain links TRDV2 to TRDJ1, with 11 bases aligning to TRDD3. The V segment lost 3 bases and the J segment 5 bases; nucleotides outside the gene matches: 22. This CDR3 has 20 amino acids. Germline CDR1 reads GEAIGNYY; CDR2 reads EKD. CDR3 sequence reads: CACDLMSAGLGDTSTDKLIF. The CDR3 DNA is TGTGCCTGTGACTTGATGTCGGCGGGGCTGGGGGATACATCCACTGATAAACTCATCTTT.

This clone was observed a few times. This is likely an artifact of a read error, given a far larger clone one base away. Other nucleotide sequences from this sample produce the same CDR3. J is TRDJ1 and V is TRDV2; TRDD2 or TRDD3 may be the D gene (7 bases each). Trimming took off 1 base at V and 4 bases at J, with 27 bases between the two ends. This CDR3 spans 19 amino acids. Germline assignment: CDR1 GEAIGNYY and CDR2 EKD. The CDR3 DNA reads as TGTGCCTGTGACACGGCGGGTTTTCCTACTGGGGCTTATGGCGATAAACTCATCTTT. This encodes CACDTAGFPTGAYGDKLIF.

Comments on this clone: With only one base between it and a far larger clone, this is likely a read error. The identical CDR3 is also encoded by other nucleotide sequences in the sample. This rearrangement joins TRDV2 to TRDJ2; 8 bases are shared with TRDD2. V was clipped by 3 bases and J by 0 bases; unmatched bases: 20. The germline CDR1 and CDR2 sequences are GEAIGNYY and EKD. The CDR3 is made up of 21 amino acids. DNA of the CDR3: TGTGCCTGTGACCCTGCTTCCTACTCTACTGGAGATACCGCTTTGACAGCACAACTCTTCTTT. Amino acid sequence: CACDPASYSTGDTALTAQLFF.

In the case of this clone: This probably arose from a read error, given a far larger clone one base away. This rearrangement joins TRDV2 to TRDJ1; possible D gene TRDD3, 6 bases. CDR1 is GEAIGNYY, CDR2 EKD, per germline. There are 17 residues in the CDR3. V was shortened by 3 bases and J by 0 bases, with 19 bases between the two germline ends. This chain's CDR3 is CACDELGVQGNTDKLIF. The CDR3 DNA follows: TGTGCCTGTGACGAGTTGGGGGTTCAGGGCAACACCGATAAACTCATCTTT.

A word on this clone: The protein TCRdb gives is from a much larger clone and does not agree with this DNA's translation at residue 3, likely a read error; the protein shown here comes from the DNA. The CDR3 protein is CAGDTVSRLGDRRTDKLIF. The CDR3 DNA follows: TGTGCCGGTGACACCGTCTCAAGGCTCGGGGATCGGAGGACCGATAAACTCATCTTT. V gene TRDV2 combines with J gene TRDJ1; TRDD3 might be the D (6 bases). The CDR3 sequence is 19 residues long. The germline V gene has CDR1 GEAIGNYY and CDR2 EKD.

This clone was counted a few times. The TCRdb protein comes from a much larger clone and disagrees with this DNA's translation at residue 5, likely due to a read error; the protein given here is derived from the DNA. The chain couples TRDV2 to TRDJ1, with D possibly matching TRDD3 (6 bases). The CDR3 has 17 residues. Germline CDR1 GEAIGNYY, CDR2 EKD. V shed 4 bases and J shed 0 bases, with 20 bases lying between them. The CDR3 reads CACEDLGVQGNTDKLIF. The CDR3 coding sequence is TGTGCCTGTGAAGATTTGGGGGTTCAGGGCAACACCGATAAACTCATCTTT.

As regards this clone: The likely explanation is a read error, given a far larger clone one base away. The gene calls are TRDV2 and TRDJ2; D is tentatively TRDD2 or TRDD3 (8 bases each). The CDR3 is made up of 21 amino acids. Germline V gene data show CDR1 as GEAIGNYY and CDR2 as EKD. CDR3 coding DNA: TGTGCCTGTGACCCTGCTTCCTACTCTACTGGGGATACCGCTTTGACAGCACCACTCTTCTTT. Protein product: CACDPASYSTGDTALTAPLFF.

On this clone itself: A read error is likely here: a far larger clone is one base away. Other nucleotide sequences from this sample produce the same CDR3. The V gene is TRDV2, the J gene TRDJ2; D is uncertain. The CDR3 loop spans 10 amino acids. Germline values: CDR1 GEAIGNYY, CDR2 EKD. CDR3 sequence reads: CASLEAQLFF. The CDR3 nucleotides are TGCGCCTCGTTGGAGGCACAACTCTTCTTT.

This clone was seen a few times. The chain has TRDV2 and TRDJ1; 11 bases line up with TRDD3. The CDR3 runs 16 residues. Germline values: CDR1 GEAIGNYY, CDR2 EKD. The ends lost 5 bases at V and 0 bases at J; junction bases unmatched: 7. The CDR3 loop is CACVRLGDNNTDKLIF. CDR3 DNA: TGTGCCTGTGTCCGACTGGGGGATAATAACACCGATAAACTCATCTTT.

In its sample, this clone is large. For the CDR3, the DNA is TGTGCCTGTGACACGCCCTGGGGGCCCTCGTACACCGATAAACTCATCTTT. Amino acids: CACDTPWGPSYTDKLIF. The V call is TRDV2, the J call TRDJ1, with 7 positions matching TRDD3. V shed 1 base and J 0 bases; nucleotides not matched to a gene: 10. Germline loops: CDR1 GEAIGNYY, CDR2 EKD. The length of the CDR3 is 17 residues.

About this clone: This likely reflects a read error, since a far larger clone is one base away. This chain uses TRDV2 with TRDJ3; 7 bases fit TRDD3. Looked up from germline, CDR1 is GEAIGNYY and CDR2 is EKD. The CDR3 sequence is 25 residues long. The CDR3 DNA follows: TGTGCCTGTGGCACCGTCGTGAAGGAAGGGCTGGGGGGCCCGGCGAGCTCCTGGGACACCCGACAGATGTTTTTC. Translation gives CACGTVVKEGLGGPASSWDTRQMFF.

This clone was detected a few times. This sequence joins TRDV2 and TRDJ1, with TRDD3 matching over 10 bases. The CDR3 extends over 16 amino acids. With 3 bases clipped from V and 0 bases from J, the junction kept 6 bases outside the gene matches. Germline-derived CDR1 and CDR2 are GEAIGNYY and EKD. The CDR3 reads CACDALTGGYTDKLIF. The CDR3 coding sequence is TGTGCCTGTGACGCCCTTACTGGGGGATACACCGATAAACTCATCTTT.

This clone was counted a few times. This DNA translates differently at residue 14 from the TCRdb protein, which is that of a much larger clone; a read error is likely, and the protein shown is the DNA's own translation. The chain links TRDV2 to TRDJ1; 9 positions match TRDD3. Looked up from germline, CDR1 is GEAIGNYY and CDR2 is EKD. This CDR3 contains 17 residues. In nucleotides, the CDR3 is TGTGCCTGTGACAGGCTCCCTGTACTGGGGGAGGACGATCAACTCATCTTT. It yields the protein CACDRLPVLGEDDQLIF.

Comments on this clone: TCRdb pairs this DNA with a much larger clone's protein that differs at residue 4, likely a read error; the protein shown was translated from the DNA. The genes are TRDV2 and TRDJ1, with no clear D. Trimming took off 4 bases at V and 4 bases at J, with 15 bases between the two ends. This CDR3 region has 14 residues. Germline values: CDR1 GEAIGNYY, CDR2 EKD. CDR3 bases: TGTGCCTGTGAAACCGTAGGGAACGGCGATAAACTCATCTTT. It encodes CACETVGNGDKLIF.

About this clone: A far larger clone differs by one base, so this is likely a read error. The rearrangement joins TRDV2 to TRDJ1; 9 nucleotides line up with TRDD3. The CDR3 totals 17 residues. From germline, CDR1 is GEAIGNYY and CDR2 EKD. This CDR3 reads CARDSIDGGILSDKLIF. Here the CDR3 DNA reads TGTGCCCGTGACTCTATAGACGGGGGGATACTTTCCGATAAACTCATCTTT.

As for this clone: A far larger clone is one base from this, pointing to a likely read error. The sample has other DNA sequences that encode this CDR3 too. The rearrangement uses TRDV2 and TRDJ1; no firm D call. The CDR3 is 15 residues long. Germline values: CDR1 GEAIGNYY, CDR2 EKD. Trimming stripped 4 bases from V and 2 bases from J, with 16 bases between. CDR3 protein: CACDLMYPITDKLIF. As DNA, the CDR3 is TGTGCCTGTGATCTCATGTACCCGATAACCGATAAACTCATCTTT.

This clone was observed a handful of times. This DNA's translation differs at residue 5 from TCRdb's protein, which comes from a much larger clone; a read error is likely, and the protein shown is translated from the DNA. The chain uses TRDV2 and TRDJ1; 13 bases fit TRDD3. The CDR3 contains 20 residues. The V gene end was trimmed by 3 bases and the J gene end by 0 bases; junction bases not matched to a gene: 15. The germline gives CDR1 GEAIGNYY, CDR2 EKD. The CDR3 reads CACDGVLGDTLIQHTDKLIF. The CDR3 nucleotides read TGTGCCTGTGACGGCGTACTGGGGGATACGCTGATTCAACACACCGATAAACTCATCTTT.